The 13 T cell receptor beta chains reported below all come from one sample, sequenced in a study of blood T cell repertoires in COVID-19. Repertoires were generated with immunoSEQ multiplex PCR, while TCRdb's copy carries only in-frame clones and drops some. The data hold a few hundred thousand clones, with 86% observed a single time. Sequenced material: peripheral blood. The source of these receptors is a woman aged 45 to 65 with acute or convalescent COVID-19.

This CDR3 reads CASSTETGVGNQPQHF. CDR3 nucleotides: TGTGCCAGTAGTACTGAGACAGGGGTCGGCAATCAGCCCCAGCATTTT. The rearrangement uses TRBV19 and TRBJ1-5, with 8 bases that match TRBD1. Trimming removed 4 bases from V and 2 bases from J; junction bases left unmatched: 7. This CDR3 has 16 residues. Per germline, CDR1 LNHDA and CDR2 SQIVND (reference sequence).

This clone was counted between two and nine times. The chain couples TRBV7-9 to TRBJ2-7; TRBD2 matches 10 bases. V trimming: 5 bases; J trimming: 4 bases; junction bases outside the gene matches: 5. CDR3 length equals 14 residues. Germline values: CDR1 SEHNR, CDR2 FQNEAQ (reference sequence). CDR3 sequence reads: CASSPPSGGYEQYF. In DNA form, the CDR3 reads TGTGCCAGCAGCCCCCCTAGCGGGGGTTACGAGCAGTACTTC. Full variable domain (missing parts from reference TRBV7-9 and TRBJ2-7): DTGVSQNPRHKITKRGQNVTFRCDPISEHNRLYWYRQTLGQGPEFLTYFQNEAQLEKSRLLSDRFSAERPKGSFSTLEIQRTEQGDSAMYLCASSPPSGGYEQYFGPGTRLTVT.

The chain combines TRBV5-1 with TRBJ2-2, with 7 bases fitting TRBD1. The trim removed 3 bases at V and 4 bases at J, leaving 12 bases unmatched. The CDR3 covers 17 residues. Germline CDR1 reads SGHRS; CDR2 reads YFSETQ. This CDR3 reads CASSWYRGERGTGELFF. DNA of the CDR3: TGCGCCAGCAGCTGGTACAGGGGCGAGAGGGGCACCGGGGAGCTGTTTTTT.

The chain couples TRBV4-1 to TRBJ1-2, with 8 bases identical to TRBD1. Trimming removed 1 base from V and 7 bases from J; junction bases left unmatched: 5. The CDR3 runs 14 residues. CDR1 is MGHRA, CDR2 YSYEKL, per germline. The CDR3 region has the DNA TGCGCCAGCAGCCAAGGGGACAGGCTTGTTGGCTACACCTTC. This gives the protein CASSQGDRLVGYTF.

The J gene is TRBJ1-6, the V gene TRBV7-2; D is unresolved. The V end lost 4 bases, the J end lost 10 bases, and 17 bases lay between the germline ends. CDR1 is SGHTA, CDR2 FQGNSA, per germline. This CDR3 comprises 15 residues. CDR3 region: CASSSPPGNNSPLHF. The DNA for the CDR3 is TGTGCCAGCAGCTCCCCCCCCGGGAACAACTCACCCCTCCACTTT. The whole variable domain, filled in from reference TRBV7-2 and TRBJ1-6, reads GAGVSQSPSNKVTEKGKDVELRCDPISGHTALYWYRQSLGQGLEFLIYFQGNSAPDKSGLPSDRFSAERTGGSVSTLTIQRTQQEDSAVYLCASSSPPGNNSPLHFGNGTRLTVT.

This clone was observed at least ten times. Different DNA sequences within this sample yield the same CDR3. J is TRBJ1-1 and V is TRBV9, with no clear D. CDR3 size: 15 residues. CDR1 SGDLS and CDR2 YYNGEE come from the germline V gene. The V end lost 0 bases, the J end lost 1 base, and 10 bases lay between the germline ends. CDR3 region: CASSVGPPGNTEAFF. The CDR3 bases are TGTGCCAGCAGCGTAGGGCCTCCGGGGAACACTGAAGCTTTCTTT.

The chain carries TRBV7-2 and TRBJ2-7, with a possible D match to TRBD1 (6 bases). The CDR3 contains 14 residues. Between the trimmed V and J ends, which lost 4 bases and 6 bases, there was a span of 16 bases. Germline-derived CDR1 and CDR2 are SGHTA and FQGNSA. CDR3: CASSSDRFHGEQYF. The DNA of the CDR3 is TGTGCCAGCAGCTCCGACAGGTTCCACGGCGAGCAGTACTTC.

V is TRBV3-1 (or the pseudogene TRBV3-2) and J is TRBJ2-7; 8 nucleotides align to TRBD2. Per germline, CDR1 LGHDT and CDR2 YNNKEL (reference sequence). The length of the CDR3 is 18 residues. J was trimmed by 2 bases and V by 4 bases; bases with no gene match: 16. CDR3 sequence (DNA): TGTGCCAGCAGCCGGACGGGAGGGCCTCCGGAGGGGGCCTACGAGCAGTACTTC. It is translated as CASSRTGGPPEGAYEQYF.

The chain employs TRBV19 and TRBJ2-1; 12 positions match TRBD2. V trimming: 5 bases; J trimming: 2 bases; junction bases outside the gene matches: 1. CDR3 length: 15 amino acids. Germline V gives CDR1 LNHDA, CDR2 SQIVND (reference sequence). CDR3 nucleotides: TGTGCCAGTAGTTCTAGCGGGGGGGCCTACAATGAGCAGTTCTTC. This encodes CASSSSGGAYNEQFF.

V usage is TRBV3-1 (or the pseudogene TRBV3-2) and J usage is TRBJ2-5; D is perhaps TRBD2 (5 bases). V lost 1 base and J lost 5, with 8 bases in between. CDR3 length: 13 residues. The germline gives CDR1 LGHDT, CDR2 YNNKEL (reference sequence). The chain's CDR3 is CASSQASTETQYF. The CDR3 nucleotides read TGTGCCAGCAGCCAAGCTAGCACGGAGACCCAGTACTTC.

The J gene is TRBJ1-5, the V gene TRBV18, with 9 bases identical to TRBD1. From germline, CDR1 is KGHSH and CDR2 LQKENI. The CDR3 loop spans 16 amino acids. V shed 2 bases and J 2 bases; nucleotides not matched to a gene: 4. The CDR3 loop reads CASSPTGQGGNQPQHF. DNA for the CDR3: TGTGCCAGCTCACCAACGGGACAGGGAGGCAATCAGCCCCAGCATTTT.

The chain has TRBV27 and TRBJ1-2; TRBD1 might be the D (6 bases). The length of the CDR3 is 14 residues. The V gene's germline CDR1 is MNHEY and CDR2 SMNVEV (reference sequence). V was pared by 3 bases and J by 1 base, with 9 bases between. CDR3 sequence (DNA): TGTGCCAGCAGTTTTAGAGGGGGTAACTATGGCTACACCTTC. Protein product: CASSFRGGNYGYTF.

The V gene is TRBV6-2 or TRBV6-3, the J gene TRBJ2-4; 8 bases are a match to TRBD2. The CDR3 spans 19 residues. After removal of 4 bases from V and 0 bases from J, the junction contained 14 bases not matched to a gene. Germline V gene sequence: CDR1 MNHEY, CDR2 SVGEGT. The CDR3 sequence is CASSSPPGGENLAKNIQYF. In DNA, the CDR3 is TGTGCCAGCAGTTCCCCACCCGGGGGGGAAAACTTAGCCAAAAACATTCAGTACTTC.